This T cell receptor beta chain comes out of a study of technical replicates of blood from a few donors. CDR1 SGHAT and CDR2 FQNNGV come from the germline V gene. V gave up 3 bases and J gave up 3 bases, with 9 bases separating them. This CDR3 has 14 residues. Libraries were prepared by immunoSEQ multiplex PCR; TCRdb keeps only in-frame clonotypes and omits some of them. Of around 29,000 clones listed, around nine tenths were seen once; the top ten hold approximately 4.3%. The V gene is TRBV11-2, the J gene TRBJ2-1; D gene unclear. This TCR came from a human donor in good health. Some clones in this sample may be carry-over from other donors' samples. Source material: PBMCs. CDR3 amino acids: CASSLWQDYNEQFF. The CDR3, as DNA: TGTGCCAGCAGCTTGTGGCAGGACTACAATGAGCAGTTCTTC. Filled out from reference TRBV11-2 and TRBJ2-1, the complete variable domain reads EAGVAQSPRYKIIEKRQSVAFWCNPISGHATLYWYQQILGQGPKLLIQFQNNGVVDDSQLPKDRFSAERLKGVDSTLKIQPAKLEDSAVYLCASSLWQDYNEQFFGPGTRLTVL.